Below are 6 T cell receptor beta chains sequenced from a single sample in a study of blood T cell repertoires in COVID-19. Libraries were prepared by immunoSEQ multiplex PCR; TCRdb keeps only in-frame clonotypes and omits some of them. The sample has roughly 150,000 clones, around nine tenths seen once. The sequencing input was peripheral blood. The receptor set was obtained from an elderly woman with COVID-19, enrolled during active disease.

The chain links TRBV12-3 or TRBV12-4 to TRBJ2-7, with 9 bases that match TRBD1. With 6 bases clipped from V and 6 bases from J, the junction kept 6 bases outside the gene matches. CDR3 length: 13 amino acids. CDR3 nucleotides: TGTGCCAGCAGAGCACAGGGGGCTTCCGAGCAGTACTTC. Translated, it gives CASRAQGASEQYF.

The chain employs TRBV10-3 and TRBJ1-2, with D perhaps TRBD1 (6 bases). Trimming took 3 bases from V and 7 from J, leaving 15 bases between them. CDR1 and CDR2 (germline): ENHRY, SYGVKD. CDR3 length: 14 amino acids. CDR3 bases: TGTGCCATCAGTGACCCTCGCGGGGGGCTTGGCTACACCTTC. It is translated as CAISDPRGGLGYTF.

This clone has more than one count but fewer than ten. The chain is built from TRBV6-2 or TRBV6-3 and TRBJ1-2, with 7 positions matching TRBD1. The V gene's germline CDR1 is MNHEY and CDR2 SVGEGT. This CDR3 has 18 residues. After removal of 2 bases from V and 4 bases from J, the junction contained 16 bases not matched to a gene. CDR3 in DNA: TGTGCCAGCAGTTACCTAGGGACAGCTTATACCTCTGTCTATGGCTACACCTTC. Translating it yields CASSYLGTAYTSVYGYTF.

J is TRBJ1-2 and V is TRBV6-5; D remains unclear. CDR1 and CDR2 (germline): MNHEY, SVGAGI. Trimming took 6 bases from V and 0 from J, leaving 11 bases between them. The CDR3 covers 14 residues. The CDR3 loop is CASRTSGSNYGYTF. CDR3 DNA sequence: TGTGCCAGCAGGACCTCAGGTTCTAACTATGGCTACACCTTC.

This chain uses TRBV19 with TRBJ2-3; a possible D gene is TRBD1 (7 bases). Germline V gives CDR1 LNHDA, CDR2 SQIVND (reference sequence). The CDR3 contains 14 residues. Trimming removed 7 bases at V and 5 bases at J, with 16 bases between. This CDR3 is CASNSRGVVDTQYF. DNA for the CDR3: TGTGCCAGTAACTCCAGGGGGGTGGTAGATACGCAGTATTTT.

This clone has just one count. The chain joins TRBV27 to TRBJ1-5; 8 positions match TRBD1. Looked up from germline, CDR1 is MNHEY and CDR2 is SMNVEV (reference sequence). V shed 7 bases and J 3 bases; nucleotides not matched to a gene: 8. The CDR3 runs to 15 residues. CDR3 sequence: CASKPQDRDNQPQHF. The CDR3 DNA reads as TGTGCCAGCAAGCCACAGGACAGGGACAATCAGCCCCAGCATTTT.